This T cell receptor (beta chain) was identified during a study of graft-versus-host responses after intestinal transplantation (dated by TCRdb to about 2021). Looking at the study overall: Recipients received multivisceral, liver-intestinal, or isolated intestinal transplants. A peak of at least 4% donor T cells among recipient peripheral blood mononuclear cells was the definition used for donor T cell macrochimerism. Alloreactive clones were identified by sequencing pre-transplant mixed lymphocyte reaction products and comparing these products with unstimulated pre-transplant donor and recipient T cells. A cohort of under 30 intestinal transplant recipients, including one retransplant, was enrolled, and a few patients lacking pretransplant specimens were excluded. Bulk TCR-beta CDR3 sequencing was used to track graft-versus-host and host-versus-graft alloreactive T cell clones in the graft, circulation and bone marrow after intestinal transplantation. Every recipient was given anti-thymocyte globulin induction, then maintenance tacrolimus and steroids for around three years. Rather than being sequenced by the commercial service, samples from a few later patients were sequenced in-house on an Illumina MiSeq and processed with MiXCR. What the research found in general, with its limitations: In patients with donor T cell macrochimerism, the allografts had high GvH to HvG T cell clonal ratios. Peak levels of circulating GvH clones were associated with declines in HvG clones early after transplant. GvH clones were found in recipient bone marrow, and some of the GvH clones appeared earlier in ileal mucosa or blood, which is consistent with an intestinal mucosal origin. The conclusions were limited by the relatively low number and heterogeneity of the intestinal transplant patients.

From a lookup of the germline V gene (reference sequence), CDR1 and CDR2 are SGHNT and YYREEE. The CDR3 runs 16 residues from the cysteine to the phenylalanine. The entry retains the CDR3 DNA only, 48 bases that are in frame from base 1. V ends up 4 bases short and J 4 bases short, with an unmatched junction base count of 11. To prepare the library, the immunoSEQ multiplex PCR assay was applied. High-throughput TCR-beta CDR3 sequencing of genomic DNA from most patients was performed by Adaptive Biotechnologies. Under the source paper's analysis protocol: Adaptive's ImmunoSEQ software supplied the TCR sequencing data for around 19 patients, while MiXCR and VDJtools were used to process a few other patients. CDR3 nucleotide sequences shared by donor and recipient were removed because the origin of these sequences could not be assigned. At least 2-fold expansion over unstimulated cells and a minimum CFSE-low frequency of 0.002% (template counts) or 0.001% (read counts) were required for clones to be classified as alloreactive. Clones detected in sequenced pre-transplant spleen, lymph node, or MLR CFSE-low populations of the donor or recipient were defined as mappable. The cumulative frequency of alloreactive clones was calculated as a percentage of all sequences, weighted by copy number. TCRdb re-hosts the immuneACCESS table, in-frame sequences only. Its copies lack some clones; in the studies checked, an unresolved V gene accounts for under half of them, and the cause for the rest is not known. V, J and clone size are those of that table, while D and trimming were read from the DNA. This sample holds more than 10,000 clones; approximately 94% were observed only once. 4.4% of the sample is taken by the ten largest.

Blood samples were collected up to 4 times in the first month after transplant and then at least monthly when available. A word on this clone: Its recognized antigen is unknown. No base quality values were provided; no much bigger clone lies one nucleotide off.

This chain joins TRBV5-4 to TRBJ2-5, with TRBD2 identical over 9 junction bases. The source was PBMCs, collected about 34 months after intestinal transplantation. The sequence derives from a human patient who received an intestinal transplant, so some T cells may come from the graft donor. The sequence in DNA is TGTGCCAGCAGCCCACCTTCAGCGGGGGGTGTAGAGACCCAGTACTTC. Its amino acids are CASSPPSAGGVETQYF.